This T cell receptor (beta chain) was sequenced during a study of beta chain features in type 1 diabetes. This clone was counted a few times. From germline, CDR1 is SGHTA and CDR2 FQGNSA. There are 13 residues in the CDR3. Trimming left V 2 bases short and J 14 bases short, with 16 bases between. The whole isolated RNA underwent reverse transcription, so sequencing captured expressed TCRB transcripts. Libraries were prepared by immunoSEQ multiplex PCR; TCRdb keeps only in-frame clonotypes and omits some of them. The table shows 390,000 or so clones, with approximately 15% occurring only once. This clonotype was sampled from a man in his thirties or forties in good health. Sequencing input: naive CD4+ T cells from blood. This sequence joins TRBV7-2 and TRBJ2-1; a weak D match, TRBD2 (6 bases). The CDR3: CASSLLSGDGEFF. DNA for the CDR3: TGTGCCAGCAGCTTACTTTCGGGAGATGGGGAGTTCTTC.